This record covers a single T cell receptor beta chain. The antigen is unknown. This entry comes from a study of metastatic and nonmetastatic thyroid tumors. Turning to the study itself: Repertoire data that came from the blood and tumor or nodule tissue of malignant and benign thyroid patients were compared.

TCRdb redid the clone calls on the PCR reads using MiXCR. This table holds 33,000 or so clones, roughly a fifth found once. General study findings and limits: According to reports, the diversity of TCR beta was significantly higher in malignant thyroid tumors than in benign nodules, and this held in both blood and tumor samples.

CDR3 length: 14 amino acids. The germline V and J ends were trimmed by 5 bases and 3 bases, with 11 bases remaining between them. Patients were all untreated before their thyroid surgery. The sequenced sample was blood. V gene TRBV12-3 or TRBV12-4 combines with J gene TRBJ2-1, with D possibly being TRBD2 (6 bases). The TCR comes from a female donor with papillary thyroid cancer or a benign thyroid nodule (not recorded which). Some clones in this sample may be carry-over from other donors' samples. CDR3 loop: CASSTGTFYNEQFF. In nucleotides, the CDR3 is TGTGCCAGCAGTACTGGGACTTTCTACAATGAGCAGTTCTTC.